The entry below describes one TCR beta chain. Its antigen is unknown. These data are taken from a study of cytomegalovirus exposure and HLA in healthy donors. Looking at the study overall: Around 83% of 398 genotyped donors fell in the Caucasian-associated ancestry cluster. Broader study findings: The records held CMV serostatus as the only immune exposure information. Per published accounts, TCR beta sequences correctly predicted the HLA-A and HLA-B alleles of most subjects. A later analysis reportedly identified an Asian-associated ancestry cluster as carrying fewer N-insertions than the roughly 600-donor mean.

Use of 60 Vbeta and 13 Jbeta primers characterized the PCR. Only in-frame clones appear in the TCRdb table, and some are missing; sequencing was by immunoSEQ multiplex PCR. This specimen shows under 130,000 clones; the ten leading clones hold approximately 3.7%. Sequenced sample: PBMCs. The TCR originated in a man aged 40-50 years in good health and CMV-seronegative.

Written as DNA, the CDR3 is TGTGCCAGCAGTTATTCCCTAGCCTCCAGCTACGAGCAGTACTTC. Residues: CASSYSLASSYEQYF. The chain is built from TRBV6-5 and TRBJ2-7; D is possibly TRBD2 (5 bases). Germline V CDR1 and CDR2: MNHEY, SVGAGI. The CDR3 has 15 amino acids. V gave up 3 bases and J gave up 3 bases, with 15 bases separating them.